This T cell receptor (beta chain) was identified during a study of blood T cells in healthy people across ages. The use of a sample-barcoded 5' primer and a J-beta primer mix characterized a second PCR of about 7 to 12 cycles. A minimum of 2.5 million CDR3-containing paired-end reads was obtained for each sample. TCRdb redid the calling of the 5' RACE reads with MiXCR, one entry per CDR3 protein. The sample records approximately 800,000 distinct CDR3 sequences, over 45% being singletons. Germline V CDR1 and CDR2: SGHTA, FQGNSA. The CDR3 is 13 residues long. V was pared by 3 bases and J by 3 bases, with 9 bases between.

This receptor was identified in a man aged 25 to 45 in good health. Source material: blood. This chain connects TRBV7-2 to TRBJ2-7; D is unresolved. The CDR3, as DNA: TGTGCCAGCAGCTTGTGGCAGAACTACGAGCAGTACTTC. Its protein product is CASSLWQNYEQYF.